This entry lists 11 T cell receptor beta chains sequenced from one sample in a study of cytomegalovirus exposure and HLA in healthy donors. Both 60 Vbeta primers and 13 Jbeta primers went into the PCR. Here immunoSEQ multiplex PCR was the method, and the copy in TCRdb shows in-frame clones only, minus some. The sample shows roughly 140,000 clones, roughly four fifths of them seen only once. Sequencing was performed on PBMCs. The source of these receptors is a man aged 30 to 39 in good health and CMV-seropositive.

The V gene is TRBV18, the J gene TRBJ1-4; D is possibly TRBD1 (5 bases). V was pared by 3 bases and J by 6 bases, with 11 bases between. This CDR3 contains 14 residues. Germline loops: CDR1 KGHSH, CDR2 LQKENI. CDR3 region: CASSPGLLDEKLFF. As DNA, the CDR3 is TGTGCCAGCTCACCGGGGCTCCTCGATGAAAAACTGTTTTTT.

As DNA, the CDR3 is TGTGCCAGCTCCGCTGGTACAGGTGACACAGATACGCAGTATTTT. It encodes CASSAGTGDTDTQYF. V gene TRBV7-6 combines with J gene TRBJ2-3; tentatively, D is TRBD1 (5 bases). Trimming pared 8 bases from V and 2 bases from J, leaving 17 bases between. CDR1 is SGHVS, CDR2 FNYEAQ, per germline. The CDR3 is 15 amino acids. Full variable domain (remainder filled in from reference TRBV7-6 and TRBJ2-3): GAGVSQSPRYKVTKRGQDVALRCDPISGHVSLYWYRQALGQGPEFLTYFNYEAQQDKSGLPNDRFSAERPEGSISTLTIQRTEQRDSAMYRCASSAGTGDTDTQYFGPGTRLTVL.

The rearrangement uses TRBV11-2 and TRBJ2-2; TRBD1 matches at 9 bases. J was trimmed by 7 bases and V by 2 bases; bases with no gene match: 5. CDR1 SGHAT and CDR2 FQNNGV come from the germline V gene. CDR3 length: 15 residues. Here the CDR3 DNA reads TGTGCCAGCAGCTTATTGGGACAGGGTATCGGGGAGCTGTTTTTT. This encodes CASSLLGQGIGELFF.

This clone was counted between two and nine times. The chain joins TRBV10-1 to TRBJ2-1; 8 bases agree with TRBD2. The CDR3 is made up of 15 amino acids. Trimming at V came to 3 bases and at J to 3 bases, leaving 4 bases not matched to a gene. Germline CDR1 and CDR2: WNHNN and SYGVQD (reference sequence). The CDR3 loop is CASSEWLAGYNEQFF. Here the CDR3 DNA reads TGCGCCAGCAGTGAATGGCTAGCGGGCTACAATGAGCAGTTCTTC.

The CDR3 reads CASSVGLAGGIEQFF. The CDR3 bases are TGTGCCAGCAGCGTGGGACTAGCGGGGGGGATTGAGCAGTTCTTC. The rearrangement links TRBV7-2 to TRBJ2-1; 16 bases are a match to TRBD2. CDR3 length: 15 residues. Per the germline V gene, CDR1 is SGHTA and CDR2 is FQGNSA. J gave up 9 bases and V 5 bases, and 4 bases lay outside the gene matches.

The J gene is TRBJ2-3, the V gene TRBV15, with a weak D call TRBD2 (6 bases). The CDR3 runs 15 residues. Germline CDR1 LNHNV, CDR2 YYDKDF (reference sequence). Trimming left V 2 bases short and J 3 bases short, with 12 bases between. CDR3 in amino acids: CATSRTGRETDTQYF. Here the CDR3 DNA reads TGTGCCACCAGCAGAACCGGTCGGGAGACAGATACGCAGTATTTT.

J is TRBJ2-7 and V is TRBV28, with TRBD2 matching 11 bases. With 6 bases clipped from V and 2 bases from J, the junction kept 3 bases outside the gene matches. CDR1 and CDR2 from the germline V gene are MDHEN and SYDVKM. This CDR3 is 14 amino acids long. CDR3 in DNA: TGTGCCAGCAGCGGGACTAGCGGTGCCTACGAGCAGTACTTC. Translated: CASSGTSGAYEQYF.

This clone was seen only once. The chain is built from TRBV11-2 and TRBJ1-1, with D perhaps TRBD1 (5 bases). The CDR3 consists of 13 residues. The germline CDR1 and CDR2 sequences are SGHAT and FQNNGV. Trimming stripped 0 bases from V and 10 bases from J, with 12 bases between. The CDR3 DNA follows: TGTGCCAGCAGCTTAGATCCGGGGGGGAGAGCTTTCTTT. Amino acid sequence: CASSLDPGGRAFF.

CDR3 sequence: CASSTQTGAYGYTF. DNA of the CDR3: TGTGCCAGCAGTACCCAGACAGGGGCCTATGGCTACACCTTC. This chain connects TRBV27 to TRBJ1-2; 8 bases fit TRBD1. V dropped 5 bases and J dropped 4; count of bases not matched to a gene: 6. Germline values: CDR1 MNHEY, CDR2 SMNVEV (reference sequence). The length of the CDR3 is 14 residues.

The CDR3 spells CASSLALEGTEAFF. The CDR3 DNA reads as TGTGCCAGCAGCTTGGCCCTGGAGGGGACTGAAGCTTTCTTT. The V call is TRBV5-5, the J call TRBJ1-1, with D possibly TRBD1 on 5 matching bases. The CDR3 is 14 residues long. Germline V gives CDR1 SGHKS, CDR2 YYEKEE (reference sequence). V lost 0 bases and J 5 bases, leaving 11 bases between the germline ends.

This chain connects TRBV2 to TRBJ2-1; no definite D call. The CDR3 length is 14 residues. The V and J ends lost 9 bases and 1 base respectively, with 13 bases between them. Germline V gene lookup returns CDR1 SNHLY and CDR2 FYNNEI. The CDR3: CASQIISSYNEQFF. The CDR3 region has the DNA TGTGCCAGTCAGATTATCTCTTCCTACAATGAGCAGTTCTTC. The full variable domain, in which reference TRBV2 and TRBJ2-1 provide the parts outside the CDR3, is EPEVTQTPSHQVTQMGQEVILRCVPISNHLYFYWYRQILGQKVEFLVSFYNNEISEKSEIFDDQFSVERPDGSNFTLKIRSTKLEDSAMYFCASQIISSYNEQFFGPGTRLTVL.